This T cell receptor beta chain emerged from a study of blood T cell repertoires in COVID-19. CDR1 and CDR2 from the germline V gene are SGHRS and YFSETQ. CDR3 length: 13 amino acids. V lost 9 bases to trimming and J lost 4 bases, with 16 bases between them. Original handling: Researchers report that nucleated cell counts were estimated from reference gene primer amplification. TCRdb keeps only in-frame clones here, not all; method: immunoSEQ multiplex PCR. The D gene and trimming were derived from the DNA, and the V and J assignments and clone size from that table. The table includes roughly 500,000 clones, 89% detected once.

The sequence was collected from a man younger than 35 with COVID-19, enrolled during active disease. Sequencing was carried out using peripheral blood. V gene TRBV5-1 combines with J gene TRBJ1-1; unclear D gene. The CDR3 DNA reads as TGCGCCACCTCGCAGGATCCGAGCACTGAAGCTTTCTTT. Protein product: CATSQDPSTEAFF.